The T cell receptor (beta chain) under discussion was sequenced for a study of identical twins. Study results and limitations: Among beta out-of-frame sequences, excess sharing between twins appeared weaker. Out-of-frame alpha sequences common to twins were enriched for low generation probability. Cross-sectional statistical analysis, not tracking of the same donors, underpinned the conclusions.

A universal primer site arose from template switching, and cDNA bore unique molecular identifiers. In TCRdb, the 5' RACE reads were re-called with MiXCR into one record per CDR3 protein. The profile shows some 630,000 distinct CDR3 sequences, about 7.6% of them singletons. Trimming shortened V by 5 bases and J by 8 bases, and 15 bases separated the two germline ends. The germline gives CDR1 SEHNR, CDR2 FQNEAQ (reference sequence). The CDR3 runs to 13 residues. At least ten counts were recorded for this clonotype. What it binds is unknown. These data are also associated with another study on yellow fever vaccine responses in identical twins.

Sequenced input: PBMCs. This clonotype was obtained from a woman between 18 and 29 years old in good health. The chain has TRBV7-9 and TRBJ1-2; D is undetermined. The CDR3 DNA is TGTGCCAGCAGCACAATAGAGACCTGGGGCTACACCTTC. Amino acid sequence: CASSTIETWGYTF.